One and the same sample provided the 22 T cell receptor beta chains below, sequenced in a study of shared clonotypes between healthy human individuals. Here immunoSEQ multiplex PCR was the method, and the copy in TCRdb shows in-frame clones only, minus some. The sample has some 2 million clones, 95% seen once. The sample comprised naive CD4+ T cells sorted from blood. Stated subset: CD45RA+ positively selected. These receptors were obtained from a man between 18 and 29 years old in good health.

On this clone: Other DNA sequences in this specimen translate into the identical CDR3. This CDR3 is CASRRTGVYEQYF. The CDR3 DNA reads TGTGCCAGTAGAAGGACAGGGGTCTACGAGCAGTACTTC. The chain recombines TRBV19 with TRBJ2-7; 9 bases match TRBD1. Germline V gives CDR1 LNHDA, CDR2 SQIVND (reference sequence). The CDR3 loop spans 13 amino acids. V gave up 6 bases and J gave up 3 bases; unmatched junction bases: 3.

The V and J genes are TRBV30 and TRBJ1-3; tentatively, D is TRBD1 (6 bases). Germline V gives CDR1 GTSNPN, CDR2 SVGIG (reference sequence). The CDR3 has 15 amino acids. V dropped 1 base and J dropped 0 bases, with 10 bases sitting between them. The DNA of the CDR3 is TGTGCCTGGAGTGACGGACAGCTCTCTGGAAACACCATATATTTT. This translates into CAWSDGQLSGNTIYF.

This clone was counted a single time. The chain has TRBV11-2 and TRBJ2-3; unclear D gene. V shed 2 bases and J shed 14 bases, with 14 bases lying between them. The CDR3 runs to 12 residues. The V gene's germline CDR1 is SGHAT and CDR2 FQNNGV. The CDR3, as DNA: TGTGCCAGCAGCTTAATCCAGCGCGGTTTGTATTTT. It specifies CASSLIQRGLYF.

The genes are TRBV19 and TRBJ1-2; 7 bases fit TRBD1. Trimming removed 6 bases from V and 0 bases from J; junction bases left unmatched: 10. Germline lookup yields CDR1 LNHDA and CDR2 SQIVND (reference sequence). This CDR3 is built from 16 residues. The CDR3 bases are TGTGCCAGTAGCCCTGAGGGGACAGTCCCTAACTATGGCTACACCTTC. Amino acids: CASSPEGTVPNYGYTF.

Notes on this clone: Other DNA sequences within the sample encode an identical CDR3. V and J are TRBV4-3 and TRBJ1-1; D not certain. The germline gives CDR1 LGHNA, CDR2 YSLEER. This CDR3 has 14 residues. Trimming stripped 0 bases from V and 0 bases from J, with 5 bases between. DNA of the CDR3: TGCGCCAGCAGCCAAGATGGTCTGAACACTGAAGCTTTCTTT. This translates into CASSQDGLNTEAFF.

About this clone: The same CDR3 is also encoded by other DNA sequences in this sample. The chain joins TRBV5-1 to TRBJ2-7, with TRBD1 matching 7 bases. CDR1 is SGHRS and CDR2 is YFSETQ in the germline V gene. The ends lost 0 bases at V and 2 bases at J; junction bases unmatched: 5. This CDR3 is built from 15 residues. The CDR3 nucleotides read TGCGCCAGCAGCTTGGGGAGACAGGGTCCCTACGAGCAGTACTTC. This translates into CASSLGRQGPYEQYF.

The chain combines TRBV7-3 with TRBJ1-1; D call uncertain. The CDR3 spans 13 residues. The V end was cut by 2 bases, the J end by 4 bases, with 8 bases between. Germline lookup yields CDR1 SGHTA and CDR2 FQGTGA. The CDR3: CASSLGRLTEAFF. DNA of the CDR3: TGTGCCAGCAGCTTAGGACGACTCACTGAAGCTTTCTTT.

J is TRBJ2-1 and V is TRBV25-1, with D perhaps TRBD1 or TRBD2 (5 bases each). Germline V gives CDR1 MGHDK, CDR2 SYGVNS. The CDR3 is made up of 16 amino acids. The V gene lost 1 base and the J gene lost 7 bases, with 17 bases spanning the gap. CDR3 sequence: CASSESRGTTWNEQFF. The DNA for the CDR3 is TGTGCCAGCAGTGAATCGCGAGGGACGACCTGGAATGAGCAGTTCTTC.

The CDR3 DNA reads as TGCGCCAGCAGCCAAGATTGGGGACAGGGGAATGAAAAACTGTTTTTT. This translates into CASSQDWGQGNEKLFF. The V and J genes are TRBV4-3 and TRBJ1-4; 10 bases agree with TRBD1. Germline V gene data show CDR1 as LGHNA and CDR2 as YSLEER. This CDR3 spans 16 amino acids. V was pared by 0 bases and J by 5 bases, with 3 bases of the junction left unmatched.

A note on this clone: Other nucleotide sequences from this sample produce the same CDR3. This chain links TRBV5-1 with TRBJ2-1, with a possible D match to TRBD2 (6 bases). Trimming removed 3 bases from V and 3 bases from J, with 7 bases in between. In germline, CDR1 is SGHRS, CDR2 YFSETQ. CDR3 length: 13 amino acids. This CDR3 is CASSSGLYNEQFF. CDR3 nucleotides: TGCGCCAGCAGCTCGGGACTCTACAATGAGCAGTTCTTC.

This sequence joins TRBV6-5 and TRBJ2-1, with 8 bases identical to TRBD2. V was pared by 5 bases and J by 2 bases, with 5 bases of the junction left unmatched. Germline lookup yields CDR1 MNHEY and CDR2 SVGAGI. The CDR3 has 15 amino acids. CDR3 DNA: TGTGCCAGCAGTGGCGGGAGGCCCCCCTACAATGAGCAGTTCTTC. The encoded protein is CASSGGRPPYNEQFF.

The V call is TRBV2, the J call TRBJ1-2, with D perhaps matching TRBD1 (5 bases). This CDR3 comprises 14 residues. The germline gives CDR1 SNHLY, CDR2 FYNNEI. V was shortened by 1 base and J by 7 bases, with 13 bases between the two germline ends. The CDR3 is CASSEEGTLSGYTF. CDR3 nucleotides: TGTGCCAGCAGTGAAGAAGGGACTCTCTCTGGCTACACCTTC. Complete variable domain (other parts from reference TRBV2 and TRBJ1-2): EPEVTQTPSHQVTQMGQEVILRCVPISNHLYFYWYRQILGQKVEFLVSFYNNEISEKSEIFDDQFSVERPDGSNFTLKIRSTKLEDSAMYFCASSEEGTLSGYTFGSGTRLTVV.

The genes are TRBV11-2 and TRBJ1-1, with D possibly TRBD1 on 5 matching bases. Germline CDR1 SGHAT, CDR2 FQNNGV. This CDR3 is 15 amino acids long. V lost 0 bases and J lost 1, with 9 bases in between. Here the CDR3 DNA reads TGTGCCAGCAGCTTAGATGGCCAGGGGAACACTGAAGCTTTCTTT. Protein sequence: CASSLDGQGNTEAFF.

The V and J genes are TRBV5-3 and TRBJ1-5; TRBD1 matches 8 bases. TRBV5-3 is labeled an ORF, and its function is uncertain. Germline trimming cut 4 bases from V and 0 bases from J; bases unmatched to any gene: 6. This CDR3 region has 16 residues. The CDR3 is CARSLGTGHSNQPQHF. CDR3 in DNA: TGTGCCAGAAGCCTCGGGACAGGTCATAGCAATCAGCCCCAGCATTTT.

The chain combines TRBV19 with TRBJ2-5; D gene uncertain. Trimming pared 5 bases from V and 2 bases from J, leaving 9 bases between. CDR3 size: 13 residues. CDR1 is LNHDA, CDR2 SQIVND, per germline (reference sequence). The CDR3 loop reads CASSLTIQETQYF. CDR3 nucleotides: TGTGCCAGTAGTCTAACGATTCAAGAGACCCAGTACTTC.

The chain carries TRBV2 and TRBJ1-2, with a tentative D call TRBD1 (6 bases). The V and J ends lost 8 bases and 6 bases respectively, with 16 bases between them. The CDR3 contains 13 residues. Germline-derived CDR1 and CDR2 are SNHLY and FYNNEI. CDR3 coding DNA: TGTGCCAGCTCGGGGGCGGACCTAAATGGCTACACCTTC. This gives the protein CASSGADLNGYTF.

In DNA, the CDR3 is TGCGCCAGCAGCTTGGGTATAACATCTGGGGCCAACGTCCTGACTTTC. It yields the protein CASSLGITSGANVLTF. The V and J genes are TRBV5-1 and TRBJ2-6, with D uncertain. CDR3 length equals 16 residues. Germline loops: CDR1 SGHRS, CDR2 YFSETQ. The V gene lost 0 bases and the J gene lost 1 base, with 8 bases spanning the gap. Drawing the rest from reference TRBV5-1 and TRBJ2-6, the complete variable domain is KAGVTQTPRYLIKTRGQQVTLSCSPISGHRSVSWYQQTPGQGLQFLFEYFSETQRNKGNFPGRFSGRQFSNSRSEMNVSTLELGDSALYLCASSLGITSGANVLTFGAGSRLTVL.

V usage is TRBV5-1 and J usage is TRBJ2-1; either TRBD1 or TRBD2 may supply D (5 bases each). The CDR3 runs to 15 residues. With 5 bases removed from V and 9 bases from J, the gap between germline ends came to 21 bases. CDR1 is SGHRS and CDR2 is YFSETQ in the germline V gene. The DNA of the CDR3 is TGCGCCAGCAGTCTGATGCCGGGGCTGACGGCTGAGCAGTTCTTC. The encoded protein is CASSLMPGLTAEQFF.

The chain combines TRBV7-9 with TRBJ2-7; D remains unclear. V was cut by 7 bases and J by 3 bases, with 13 bases left in between. Germline V lookup: CDR1 SEHNR, CDR2 FQNEAQ (reference sequence). This CDR3 has 13 amino acids. Here the CDR3 reads CASTTSASYEQYF. CDR3 bases: TGTGCCAGCACCACCAGTGCCAGCTACGAGCAGTACTTC.

Only one count was recorded for this clone. CDR3 nucleotide sequence: TGCAGCGTTGAAGCCTGGTCGAGGGATGAGCAGTTCTTC. Amino acid sequence: CSVEAWSRDEQFF. The V and J genes are TRBV29-1 and TRBJ2-1; a weak D match, TRBD2 (5 bases). Trimming left V 1 base short and J 8 bases short, with 12 bases between. CDR1 and CDR2 from the germline V gene are SQVTM and ANQGSEA. The CDR3 totals 13 residues.

Only one count was recorded for this clone. The genes are TRBV18 and TRBJ1-6, with a weak D call TRBD1 (5 bases). Germline V CDR1 and CDR2: KGHSH, LQKENI. V was cut by 5 bases and J by 7 bases, with 15 bases left in between. The CDR3 consists of 15 residues. CDR3 coding DNA: TGTGCCAGCTCAACAGAACAGGATCCGAATTCACCCCTCCACTTT. Residues: CASSTEQDPNSPLHF.

A single count supports this clone. The rearrangement uses TRBV9 and TRBJ2-7, with a weak D call TRBD1 (6 bases). The CDR3 is 14 residues long. V was pared by 0 bases and J by 4 bases, with 11 bases between. Germline CDR1 and CDR2: SGDLS and YYNGEE. The CDR3 DNA sequence: TGTGCCAGCAGCGTAGAGGGGACACCTTACGAGCAGTACTTC. Translation gives CASSVEGTPYEQYF. Supplemented by reference TRBV9 and TRBJ2-7, the full variable domain reads DSGVTQTPKHLITATGQRVTLRCSPRSGDLSVYWYQQSLDQGLQFLIQYYNGEERAKGNILERFSAQQFPDLHSELNLSSLELGDSALYFCASSVEGTPYEQYFGPGTRLTVT.